This entry is about one T cell receptor (beta chain). Its antigen remains unknown. The data originate from a study of regulatory T cells. The primer mix had 52 TRBV and 13 TRBJ primers. Profiling relied on immunoSEQ multiplex PCR, and the TCRdb table lists in-frame clones only, not all of them. The data contain 15,000 to 20,000 clones, 92% of them seen just once; the ten biggest clones take up roughly 32%. Study-wide findings and caveats: Shannon entropy was nonsignificantly lower in patient CD8+ T cells than control CD8+ cells.

The sample taken for sequencing was CD8+ T cells sorted from blood. The receptor was derived from a young adult with CD3G deficiency.

CDR3 protein: CASRTPLQDREYEQYF. The CDR3 DNA reads TGTGCCAGCAGGACCCCCCTTCAGGACAGGGAATACGAGCAGTACTTC. V gene TRBV27 combines with J gene TRBJ2-7, with 8 bases aligning to TRBD1. Germline CDR1 reads MNHEY; CDR2 reads SMNVEV (reference sequence). Germline trimming cut 6 bases from V and 4 bases from J; bases unmatched to any gene: 14. CDR3 size: 16 residues.